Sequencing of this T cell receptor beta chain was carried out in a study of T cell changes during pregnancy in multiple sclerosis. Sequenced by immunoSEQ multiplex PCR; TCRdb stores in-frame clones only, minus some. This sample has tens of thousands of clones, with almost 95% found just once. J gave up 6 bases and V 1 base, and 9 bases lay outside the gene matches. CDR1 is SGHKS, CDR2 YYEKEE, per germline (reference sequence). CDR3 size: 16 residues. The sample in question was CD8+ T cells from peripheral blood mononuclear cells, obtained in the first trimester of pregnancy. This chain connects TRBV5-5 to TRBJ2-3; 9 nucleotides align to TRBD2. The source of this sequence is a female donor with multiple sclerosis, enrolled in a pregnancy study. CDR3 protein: CASSLSRGGAFDTQYF. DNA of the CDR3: TGTGCCAGCAGCTTGAGTCGCGGGGGGGCCTTTGATACGCAGTATTTT.